What follows describes a single T cell receptor (beta chain). The antigen is not known. PCR employed 60 Vbeta and 13 Jbeta primers. Generated by immunoSEQ multiplex PCR, the TCRdb table keeps only in-frame clones and is missing some. The top ten clones hold 3.5% to 4% of a sample with around 100,000 clones, 65% of them seen once. V gave up 7 bases and J gave up 7 bases, with 14 bases separating them. CDR3 length: 13 amino acids. Germline lookup yields CDR1 SGHVS and CDR2 FQNEAQ. The sample is drawn from a study of cytomegalovirus exposure and HLA in healthy donors. Study in general: Among the 350 to 500 donors who were genotyped, about 86% fell in the genetic ancestry cluster that is associated with self-reported Caucasian donors. General study points: Among the CMV-associated chains, three were confirmed in vitro as specific for CMV antigens. Several of the most significant clusters were apparently associated with common viral pathogens in a later analysis. Altogether, some 160 TCR beta chains were recorded as cytomegalovirus-associated.

The origin of this receptor is a man under 40 in good health and CMV-seropositive. Sequences were obtained from PBMCs. The chain joins TRBV7-8 to TRBJ2-1; D is undetermined. The CDR3 loop reads CASIRGLNNEQFF. CDR3 in DNA: TGTGCCAGCATCAGAGGTCTTAATAATGAGCAGTTCTTC.